This TCR beta chain is drawn from a study of blood T cell repertoires in COVID-19. Overall study context: COVID-19 samples from acute and convalescent phases originated in the United States, Italy and Spain. Nucleic acid was either cDNA or gDNA, and it came from T cells, B-cell-depleted T cells, or PBMCs.

This clone was counted ten times or more. Authors' analysis steps: Cell counts per sample came from amplifying reference gene primers. Assay: immunoSEQ multiplex PCR; the TCRdb copy retains only in-frame clones and omits some. The V and J calls and the clone size are those of that table, but D and trimming were determined from the DNA. The sample has some 200,000 clones, about three quarters seen once. There are 14 residues in the CDR3. The germline gives CDR1 SNHLY, CDR2 FYNNEI. The ends lost 7 bases at V and 9 bases at J; junction bases unmatched: 11. The chain is built from TRBV2 and TRBJ1-3; 8 positions agree with TRBD1. This clonotype was obtained from a woman in her 70s with acute or convalescent COVID-19. Sequenced: peripheral blood. The CDR3 region has the DNA TGTGCCAGCAAAGTCCGACAGGGGAGGCCCACCATATATTTT. It specifies CASKVRQGRPTIYF. The full variable domain, with the rest looked up from reference TRBV2 and TRBJ1-3, is EPEVTQTPSHQVTQMGQEVILRCVPISNHLYFYWYRQILGQKVEFLVSFYNNEISEKSEIFDDQFSVERPDGSNFTLKIRSTKLEDSAMYFCASKVRQGRPTIYFGEGSWLTVV.